The subject of this entry is one T cell receptor beta chain. This clone was detected only a few times. Its binding antigen is unknown. It has no much larger one-base neighbor in the sample; base qualities were not kept. A distance of 20 bases separates the germline ends of V and J, which lose 4 bases and 8 bases respectively. Including cysteine and phenylalanine, the CDR3 has 14 amino acids. The DNA shown is the 42-base CDR3, in frame from base 1. As encoded in the germline V gene (reference sequence), CDR1 is GTSNPN while CDR2 is SVGIG. The source of the sample is a study of identifying expanded T cells in peripheral blood (dated by TCRdb to the late 2010s). For the wider study: Separate aliquots of the same genomic DNA pool were sequenced to produce technical replicates, and four replicates were compared in pairs.

Results and caveats for the whole study, not just this receptor: Both the number of clones called differentially abundant and the false-positive rate were significantly reduced by the beta-binomial model across all healthy-donor time intervals. Across all healthy donors, variance in clone template counts between approximately two-week samples was found to increase significantly with total template count. About 1.1 differentially abundant clones were flagged by the binomial model between technical replicates, whereas about 16 and 20 were flagged over two weeks and four weeks, respectively. The authors expected biological variance in healthy repertoires might increase further over much longer intervals such as months to years.

TCRbeta CDR3 regions were profiled by bias-controlled multiplex PCR amplification of genomic DNA with the immunoSEQ Assay. As for the authors' bioinformatics: To quantify the absolute abundance of each unique TCRbeta CDR3 region, the sequences were collapsed and filtered. Differential abundance was assessed using a binomial (Fisher-equivalent) model and a beta-binomial model in which time-dependent variance fitted from healthy donors was added. Clones with fewer than 5 combined templates were removed, and differential abundance was called for clones with a Benjamini-Hochberg FDR below 0.01. Using the form v = (b*log(k)+a)^2, the beta-binomial variance was modeled as a function of the total template count across the two samples. TCRdb carries this immuneACCESS record with in-frame sequences only. Its versions omit some clonotypes, under half of them owing to an unresolved V gene in the studies checked, with the rest unexplained. V and J calls and clone size come straight from that table; D and trimming were deduced from the DNA. The sample table shows tens of thousands of clones, and around 88% are seen once. 3% to 4% of the sample belongs to the ten largest clones.

During the collection period, no infections or other immune events were recorded for the healthy donors. Blood repertoires from healthy donors were used as a training cohort for calibrating time-dependent variance in a beta-binomial model of differential abundance of T-cell clones. The training cohort included approximately ten healthy donors, of whom 3 were female and 7 were male. An age range of about 29 to 65 years, with an average of about 45 years, was recorded for the donors. Whole blood from each healthy donor was obtained from a commercial supplier and was collected at three time points around two weeks apart. For immunosequencing, genomic DNA was extracted from whole blood that had not been sorted.

This receptor was obtained from a person between 18 and 75 years old in good health. The sequencing sample was made of blood. The sequence is built from TRBV30 and TRBJ1-2; the D gene cannot be named for sure. This receptor has the CDR3 CAWTTRASWGGYTF. The nucleotide sequence is given as TGTGCCTGGACCACGAGGGCCAGTTGGGGAGGCTACACCTTC.